The 28 T cell receptor beta chains reported below all come from one sample, sequenced in a study of regulatory T cells in long-lasting Graves disease. Time point given: newly diagnosed GD, antithyroid drugs for less than 3 months. From PBMCs, RNA was extracted and then used to make the TCR library. The TCR beta library used iRepertoire HTBI primers with Arm-PCR amplification of CDR3. TCRdb recomputed calls from the multiplex PCR reads with MiXCR, one row per CDR3 protein. The table shows hundreds of thousands of distinct CDR3 sequences, with around 17% occurring only once. The same sample was also studied in work on T cells in Graves' hyperthyroidism and ophthalmopathy.

Sample: peripheral blood mononuclear cells (PBMCs), taken at new diagnosis, from a patient treated with antithyroid drugs. The receptors shown here come from a woman under 40 with Graves disease.

This clonotype was counted at least ten times. The chain carries TRBV2 and TRBJ2-5; 7 nucleotides align to TRBD2. V gave up 4 bases and J gave up 4 bases; unmatched junction bases: 12. This CDR3 comprises 16 residues. Per the germline V gene, CDR1 is SNHLY and CDR2 is FYNNEI. For the CDR3, the DNA is TGTGCCAGCAGTGGTGGGGGGGGAGGGTCGCCAGAGACCCAGTACTTC. Translated: CASSGGGGGSPETQYF. Full variable domain (remainder filled in from reference TRBV2 and TRBJ2-5): EPEVTQTPSHQVTQMGQEVILRCVPISNHLYFYWYRQILGQKVEFLVSFYNNEISEKSEIFDDQFSVERPDGSNFTLKIRSTKLEDSAMYFCASSGGGGGSPETQYFGPGTRLLVL.

As for this clonotype: It may be a read error: a sequence one base away is much more abundant. The CDR3, as DNA: TGTGCCATCCTAGCGGACAAGGAGCAGTTCTTC. The encoded protein is CAILADKEQFF. The chain couples TRBV12-3 or TRBV12-4 to TRBJ2-1, with 7 bases matching TRBD2. This CDR3 is built from 11 residues.

This clonotype was picked up many times. This chain connects TRBV29-1 to TRBJ1-5; D is unclear. CDR3 length: 13 residues. Germline CDR1 reads SQVTM; CDR2 reads ANQGSEA. With 4 bases removed from V and 0 bases from J, the gap between germline ends came to 7 bases. The CDR3 DNA sequence: TGCAGCGTTGTTAGCAGTAGCAATCAGCCCCAGCATTTT. Translated: CSVVSSSNQPQHF.

The rearrangement uses TRBV18 and TRBJ1-3, with 8 bases matching TRBD1. CDR3 length equals 15 residues. Germline loops: CDR1 KGHSH, CDR2 LQKENI. V was clipped by 5 bases and J by 2 bases; unmatched bases: 5. Here the CDR3 reads CASSTDRVPGNTIYF. The CDR3 DNA follows: TGTGCCAGCTCAACGGACAGGGTCCCTGGAAACACCATATATTTT.

This clonotype was seen a few times. V is TRBV12-3 or TRBV12-4 and J is TRBJ1-3; unclear D gene. V lost 0 bases to trimming and J lost 2 bases, with 8 bases between them. The CDR3 length is 15 residues. The DNA for the CDR3 is TGTGCCAGCAGTTTAGCCGTACCAACTGGAAACACCATATATTTT. Translated, it gives CASSLAVPTGNTIYF.

This clonotype appeared many times. The chain employs TRBV7-2 and TRBJ2-7; 7 bases map to TRBD2. There are 15 residues in the CDR3. Germline-derived CDR1 and CDR2 are SGHTA and FQGNSA. J gave up 7 bases and V 0 bases, and 9 bases lay outside the gene matches. The CDR3 region has the DNA TGTGCCAGCAGCTTAGCGACGCGGGAGCCACGGGAGCAGTACTTC. Protein product: CASSLATREPREQYF.

The chain combines TRBV28 with TRBJ2-4; TRBD2 agrees at 7 bases. Germline trimming cut 6 bases from V and 2 bases from J; bases unmatched to any gene: 7. CDR3 length equals 15 residues. CDR1 MDHEN and CDR2 SYDVKM come from the germline V gene. The CDR3 DNA reads as TGTGCCAGCAGCTGGCGGGAGTTCACCAAAAACATTCAGTACTTC. Its translation is CASSWREFTKNIQYF.

This clonotype was counted a few times. The V call is TRBV30, the J call TRBJ1-1; 7 bases are a match to TRBD1. From germline, CDR1 is GTSNPN and CDR2 SVGIG (reference sequence). The V gene end was trimmed by 4 bases and the J gene end by 1 base; junction bases not matched to a gene: 9. This CDR3 is built from 15 residues. CDR3 bases: TGTGCCTGGAACCCAGGGGGACCTTCGAACACTGAAGCTTTCTTT. It specifies CAWNPGGPSNTEAFF. Supplemented by reference TRBV30 and TRBJ1-1, the full variable domain reads SQTIHQWPATLVQPVGSPLSLECTVEGTSNPNLYWYRQAAGRGLQLLFYSVGIGQISSEVPQNLSASRPQDRQFILSSKKLLLSDSGFYLCAWNPGGPSNTEAFFGQGTRLTVV.

This clonotype occurred many times. The J gene is TRBJ1-5, the V gene TRBV19; D perhaps matches TRBD1 (5 bases). V was shortened by 0 bases and J by 0 bases, with 18 bases between the two germline ends. Germline CDR1 LNHDA, CDR2 SQIVND (reference sequence). The length of the CDR3 is 19 residues. This CDR3 is CASSIDGLTDSYSNQPQHF. DNA of the CDR3: TGTGCCAGTAGTATAGATGGATTGACAGACTCGTATAGCAATCAGCCCCAGCATTTT.

In its sample, this clonotype was seen a few times. The V call is TRBV27, the J call TRBJ2-1; 7 nucleotides line up with TRBD1. Germline V gene sequence: CDR1 MNHEY, CDR2 SMNVEV (reference sequence). The ends lost 4 bases at V and 4 bases at J; junction bases unmatched: 4. The CDR3 has 14 residues. The CDR3: CASSSPQGYNEQFF. The CDR3 DNA follows: TGTGCCAGCAGTTCCCCACAGGGGTACAATGAGCAGTTCTTC.

Comments on this clonotype: Given the absence of the conserved phenylalanine or tryptophan at the CDR3 end, a read error is likely. The chain joins TRBV2 to TRBJ1-1, with unresolved D. The V end lost 6 bases, the J end lost 0 bases, and 5 bases lay between the germline ends. The CDR3 sequence is 12 residues long. Germline loops: CDR1 SNHLY, CDR2 FYNNEI. CDR3 region: CASRRMNTEAFL. CDR3 bases: TGTGCCAGCAGGAGAATGAACACTGAAGCTTTCCTT.

This clonotype has only a few counts. This chain connects TRBV2 to TRBJ2-7, with D tentatively TRBD1 (8 bases). The germline V gene encodes CDR1 SNHLY and CDR2 FYNNEI. Trimming removed 5 bases at V and 6 bases at J, with 26 bases between. CDR3 length equals 17 residues. The CDR3, as DNA: TGTGCCAGCAGTTACTTACTAACAGGGGGGGGTTCGTCCGAGCAGTACTTC. Its translation is CASSYLLTGGGSSEQYF. Combining the CDR3 with reference TRBV2 and TRBJ2-7 gives the whole variable domain EPEVTQTPSHQVTQMGQEVILRCVPISNHLYFYWYRQILGQKVEFLVSFYNNEISEKSEIFDDQFSVERPDGSNFTLKIRSTKLEDSAMYFCASSYLLTGGGSSEQYFGPGTRLTVT.

This clonotype was observed many times. This chain joins TRBV11-2 and TRBJ2-5; D is perhaps TRBD2 (6 bases). CDR1 is SGHAT, CDR2 FQNNGV, per germline. V lost 3 bases to trimming and J lost 5 bases, with 16 bases between them. The CDR3 runs to 15 residues. The CDR3 sequence: CASSFGTGERETQYF. The CDR3 DNA reads TGTGCCAGCAGCTTTGGTACGGGAGAGCGTGAGACCCAGTACTTC.

This clonotype was detected a few times. This chain uses TRBV5-6 with TRBJ2-7; tentatively, D is TRBD1 or TRBD2 (5 bases each). Germline lookup yields CDR1 SGHDT and CDR2 YYEEEE. V was pared by 0 bases and J by 6 bases, with 10 bases between. There are 13 residues in the CDR3. The CDR3 DNA sequence: TGTGCCAGCAGCTTGGCCGGGACCCTCGAGCAGTACTTC. This translates into CASSLAGTLEQYF.

This clonotype was found many times. The chain joins TRBV6-2 or TRBV6-3 to TRBJ2-7; a weak D match, TRBD2 (6 bases). CDR1 MNHEY and CDR2 SVGEGT come from the germline V gene. Trimming removed 2 bases from V and 4 bases from J, with 15 bases in between. The CDR3 totals 15 residues. CDR3 sequence: CASSYVSREVYEQYF. DNA for the CDR3: TGTGCCAGCAGTTACGTTTCCAGGGAGGTGTACGAGCAGTACTTC.

This clonotype showed up many times. The chain has TRBV7-9 and TRBJ2-1; D remains unclear. The V end lost 4 bases, the J end lost 8 bases, and 9 bases lay between the germline ends. The germline V gene has CDR1 SEHNR and CDR2 FQNEAQ (reference sequence). The CDR3 length is 12 residues. This CDR3 reads CASSSGGYEQFF. The CDR3 DNA sequence: TGTGCCAGCAGCTCGGGTGGCTATGAGCAGTTCTTC.

The sample holds a few counts of this clonotype. The chain combines TRBV19 with TRBJ1-4, with 8 bases matching TRBD1. The length of the CDR3 is 16 residues. CDR1 is LNHDA and CDR2 is SQIVND in the germline V gene (reference sequence). V was clipped by 7 bases and J by 16 bases; unmatched bases: 23. The CDR3 coding sequence is TGTGCCAGTATCGGAAAGTGGTCAGGGGGCATCGGAATTCCGTTTTTT. Protein: CASIGKWSGGIGIPFF.

This clonotype came up many times. V usage is TRBV6-1 and J usage is TRBJ2-5; a possible D gene is TRBD1 (6 bases). This CDR3 is built from 14 residues. V lost 5 bases and J 4 bases, leaving 14 bases between the germline ends. Germline V CDR1 and CDR2: MNHNS, SASEGT. The CDR3 coding sequence is TGTGCCAGCAGTACGACAGGTCGGGGAGAGACCCAGTACTTC. This sequence encodes CASSTTGRGETQYF.

Ten or more counts support this clonotype. This chain links TRBV29-1 with TRBJ2-1; perhaps D is TRBD1 or TRBD2 (6 bases each). The CDR3 contains 19 residues. CDR1 and CDR2 from the germline V gene are SQVTM and ANQGSEA. V was shortened by 7 bases and J by 2 bases, with 30 bases between the two germline ends. The CDR3 is CSAQRGTRSGTNTYNEQFF. The CDR3, as DNA: TGCAGCGCCCAAAGGGGGACTCGGAGCGGAACAAACACCTACAATGAGCAGTTCTTC.

This clonotype was counted ten times or more. The chain's CDR3 is CASSPVARFNEQFF. CDR3 coding DNA: TGTGCCAGCAGCCCGGTAGCCAGATTCAATGAGCAGTTCTTC. The V gene is TRBV12-3 or TRBV12-4, the J gene TRBJ2-1, with D unclear. The CDR3 totals 14 residues. Trimming left V 6 bases short and J 6 bases short, with 15 bases between.

The V gene is TRBV27, the J gene TRBJ2-3; the D gene is possibly TRBD2 (5 bases). With 0 bases removed from V and 1 base from J, the gap between germline ends came to 8 bases. The CDR3 totals 15 residues. Germline V gene data show CDR1 as MNHEY and CDR2 as SMNVEV (reference sequence). This CDR3 is CASSLSRAGTDTQYF. DNA for the CDR3: TGTGCCAGCAGTTTATCGAGGGCTGGCACAGATACGCAGTATTTT.

Worth noting for this clonotype: This clone may be a read error of a much larger clone one base away. V and J are TRBV7-2 and TRBJ2-1; TRBD2 is a possible D gene (5 bases). Trimming left V 5 bases short and J 7 bases short, with 9 bases between. The CDR3 extends over 12 amino acids. Germline V gives CDR1 SGHTA, CDR2 FQGNSA. The CDR3 is CASSATRNEQFF. CDR3 coding DNA: TGTGCCAGCAGCGCTACTAGGAATGAGCAGTTCTTC.

This clonotype occurred a few times. The genes are TRBV6-5 and TRBJ1-4; 8 bases match TRBD1. J was trimmed by 8 bases and V by 3 bases; bases with no gene match: 5. Germline V gene data show CDR1 as MNHEY and CDR2 as SVGAGI. This CDR3 comprises 14 residues. CDR3 bases: TGTGCCAGCAGTTATACAGGGGGGCAGGAAAAACTGTTTTTT. It is translated as CASSYTGGQEKLFF.

This clonotype has only a few counts. This chain uses TRBV7-2 with TRBJ2-7; 8 nucleotides match TRBD2. Germline CDR1 is SGHTA and CDR2 is FQGNSA. The length of the CDR3 is 15 residues. V lost 5 bases and J lost 6; bases outside the gene matches: 12. The CDR3 here is CASSTPGTSLTEQYF. CDR3 DNA sequence: TGTGCCAGCAGCACTCCCGGGACTAGTCTGACCGAGCAGTACTTC.

Ten or more counts support this clonotype. V and J are TRBV11-2 and TRBJ2-3; D is unresolved. Trimming took off 1 base at V and 2 bases at J, with 7 bases between the two ends. Germline CDR1 is SGHAT and CDR2 is FQNNGV. The CDR3 is 14 residues long. The CDR3 spells CASSLVVNTDTQYF. In DNA, the CDR3 is TGTGCCAGCAGCTTAGTCGTTAACACAGATACGCAGTATTTT.

This clonotype was recorded at least ten times. At one end, the junction sequence differs from germline, possibly due to a read error. The chain recombines TRBV2 with TRBJ2-7; D might be TRBD2 (5 bases). The CDR3 covers 13 residues. Looked up from germline, CDR1 is SNHLY and CDR2 is FYNNEI. The CDR3 sequence is CTSRIGGFGEQYF. Written as DNA, the CDR3 is TGTACCAGCAGGATAGGCGGGTTCGGGGAGCAGTACTTC.

This clonotype appeared many times. The chain carries TRBV29-1 and TRBJ2-7, with TRBD1 identical over 10 bases. Germline assignment: CDR1 SQVTM and CDR2 ANQGSEA. The J segment lost 4 bases and the V segment lost 4 bases, leaving 7 bases of the junction unmatched. The CDR3 consists of 14 residues. The CDR3 reads CSVVFRDRGYEQYF. CDR3 nucleotides: TGCAGCGTTGTTTTTCGGGACAGGGGTTACGAGCAGTACTTC.

This clonotype was found many times. The rearrangement links TRBV6-1 to TRBJ2-7; 7 nucleotides match TRBD2. Germline CDR1 MNHNS, CDR2 SASEGT. Trimming took 3 bases from V and 3 from J; bases not matched to a gene: 5. This CDR3 spans 14 amino acids. CDR3 in amino acids: CASSDTGLDYEQYF. The CDR3 DNA follows: TGTGCCAGCAGTGATACAGGACTAGACTACGAGCAGTACTTC.